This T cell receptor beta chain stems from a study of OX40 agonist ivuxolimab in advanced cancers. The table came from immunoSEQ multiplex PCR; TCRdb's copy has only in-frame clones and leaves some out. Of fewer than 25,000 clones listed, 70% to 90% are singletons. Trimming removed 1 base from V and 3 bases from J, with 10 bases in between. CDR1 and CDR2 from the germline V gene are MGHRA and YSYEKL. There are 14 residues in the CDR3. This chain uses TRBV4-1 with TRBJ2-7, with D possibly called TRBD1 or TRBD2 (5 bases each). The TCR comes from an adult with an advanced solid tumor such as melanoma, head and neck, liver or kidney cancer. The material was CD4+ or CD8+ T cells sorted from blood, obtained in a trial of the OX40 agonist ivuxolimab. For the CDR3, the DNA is TGCGCCAGCAGCCAAGGGGGGTCCGGCTACGAGCAGTACTTC. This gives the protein CASSQGGSGYEQYF.